A selection of T cell receptor beta chains follows, all from one sample in a study of blood T cell repertoires in COVID-19. Measured with immunoSEQ multiplex PCR; TCRdb has only the in-frame clones, and not every one. The data contain 55,000 to 80,000 clones, nearly 90% of them singletons. The sequenced sample consisted of peripheral blood. Receptors were obtained from a man in his forties or fifties with acute or convalescent COVID-19. CDR3s include the opening cysteine and the closing phenylalanine or tryptophan. The order of the fields is D gene, clone size, V gene, J gene, CDR3 DNA, CDR3 protein. D genes are given only for firm matches. Size values are once, few and many counts, or a class for expanded clones, and some rows have none.

.	.	TRBV7-9	TRBJ1-2	TGTGCCAGCAGCTTTAGGGGCGGTGTGAGAAGTCTTAACTATGGCTACACCTTC	CASSFRGGVRSLNYGYTF
TRBD1	.	TRBV6-5	TRBJ1-2	TGTGCCAGCAGGTTAACAGGGGGTTATGGCTACACCTTC	CASRLTGGYGYTF
TRBD1	.	TRBV9	TRBJ1-4	TGTGCCAGCAGCGGAGGACAGGGTGCAACTAATGAAAAACTGTTTTTT	CASSGGQGATNEKLFF
.	.	TRBV19	TRBJ2-4	TGTGCCAGTAGTAAGATCGGAGATAAGGCCAAAAACATTCAGTACTTC	CASSKIGDKAKNIQYF
.	.	TRBV2	TRBJ2-7	TGTGCCAGCAGCGTGACGCCCGGGAAAAGGTCCGAGCAGTACTTC	CASSVTPGKRSEQYF
.	few	TRBV18	TRBJ1-5	TGTGCCAGCTCACCTTATATGAATCAGCCCCAGCATTTT	CASSPYMNQPQHF
TRBD2	.	TRBV11-1	TRBJ2-2	TGTGCCAGCAGCCTGGGACTAGCGGGGACTAGGGGGGAGCTGTTTTTT	CASSLGLAGTRGELFF
TRBD1	.	TRBV6-2/TRBV6-3	TRBJ1-1	TGTGCCAGCAGTTACACGGGACAGGGGGACTTGGAGGCTTTCTTT	CASSYTGQGDLEAFF
TRBD1	.	TRBV10-3	TRBJ2-5	TGTGCCATCAGGCCGACAGGGGTCGGAGAGACCCAGTACTTC	CAIRPTGVGETQYF
.	.	TRBV6-2/TRBV6-3	TRBJ1-1	TGTGCCAGCAGTCCCGGGAACCAGATGAACACTGAAGCTTTCTTT	CASSPGNQMNTEAFF
.	.	TRBV15	TRBJ2-1	TGTGCCACCAGCAAGGATAAGGGAGACTACAATGAGCAGTTCTTC	CATSKDKGDYNEQFF
TRBD1	.	TRBV12-5	TRBJ2-7	TGTGCTAGTGGTTTGGGGAAGGGGGACAGCAGAGTCTACGAGCAGTACTTC	CASGLGKGDSRVYEQYF
.	.	TRBV5-6	TRBJ1-5	TGTGCCAGCAGCCATTCCCATGACAGTTATAATCAGCCCCAGCATTTT	CASSHSHDSYNQPQHF
TRBD1	few	TRBV30	TRBJ2-7	TGTGCCTCGGACAGGGGACTCGAGCAGTACTTC	CASDRGLEQYF
.	once	TRBV25-1	TRBJ1-5	TGTGCCAGCAGCCTAGGCTTGATTAGCAATCAGCCCCAGCATTTT	CASSLGLISNQPQHF
.	.	TRBV30	TRBJ1-2	TGTGCCTGGAGGACGGACAGCTATGGCTACACCTTC	CAWRTDSYGYTF
.	.	TRBV7-9	TRBJ1-1	TGTGCCAGCAGCTTAATGGGAGATGGGACTGAAGCTTTCTTT	CASSLMGDGTEAFF
.	few	TRBV9	TRBJ2-7	TGTGCCAGCAGCCCAGGACTTGCTGAAATTAGGCAGTACTTC	CASSPGLAEIRQYF
.	.	TRBV2	TRBJ2-2	TGTGCCAGCAGCCGGACAGCGAACACCGGGGAGCTGTTTTTT	CASSRTANTGELFF
.	.	TRBV18	TRBJ2-7	TGTGCCAGCTCACCAGGACTGAACTACGAGCAGTACTTC	CASSPGLNYEQYF
TRBD1	few	TRBV3-1/TRBV3-2	TRBJ1-4	TGTGCCAGCAGCCCCCAGGGACAGGGTGGAGAAAAACTGTTTTTT	CASSPQGQGGEKLFF
.	.	TRBV5-4	TRBJ1-2	TGTGCCAGCAGCTCCTGGACTGTTGGCTATGGCTACACCTTC	CASSSWTVGYGYTF
.	.	TRBV29-1	TRBJ2-5	TGCAGCGTTGAAGCCCTCCAAGAGACCCAGTACTTC	CSVEALQETQYF
TRBD2	few	TRBV24-1	TRBJ2-5	TGTGCCACCAGTGACAGCGGGGGGGCAGAGACCCAGTACTTC	CATSDSGGAETQYF
.	.	TRBV5-1	TRBJ2-7	TGCGCCAGCAGCCTAGCCTACGAGCAGTACTTC	CASSLAYEQYF
.	.	TRBV6-6	TRBJ1-1	TGTGCCAGCAGCCTTACGGGGACTGAAGCTTTCTTT	CASSLTGTEAFF
.	.	TRBV3-1/TRBV3-2	TRBJ1-2	TGTGCCAGCAGCCAGGGCCGGGAGAGGGGTGGCTACACCTTC	CASSQGRERGGYTF
.	.	TRBV5-1	TRBJ2-3	TGCGCCAGCTCCCCCACGGTGGTCGCAGATACGCAGTATTTT	CASSPTVVADTQYF
TRBD1	.	TRBV19	TRBJ2-2	TGTGCCAGTAGTGCCGGGACAGGGTGGGCCGGGGAGCTGTTTTTT	CASSAGTGWAGELFF
.	.	TRBV2	TRBJ1-1	TGTGCCAGCACCCCGGACAGCGGAGTTAAAGCTTTCTTT	CASTPDSGVKAFF
.	.	TRBV27	TRBJ1-1	TGTGCCAGCAGATATCACAGTAGGGGCACTGAAGCTTTCTTT	CASRYHSRGTEAFF
.	.	TRBV5-4	TRBJ2-7	TGTGCCAGCACCGATCTAGGCTACGAGCAGTACTTC	CASTDLGYEQYF
.	.	TRBV9	TRBJ2-5	TGTGCCAGCAGCGTAGGGCAGGACCAAGAGACCCAGTACTTC	CASSVGQDQETQYF
TRBD1	.	TRBV4-1	TRBJ1-6	TGCGCCAGCAGCGCTCGACAGGGCTATAATTCACCCCTCCACTTT	CASSARQGYNSPLHF
.	.	TRBV29-1	TRBJ1-2	TGCAGCGTCGCCCCCCAGGCCCAGTATGGCTACACCTTC	CSVAPQAQYGYTF
.	.	TRBV28	TRBJ2-6	TGTGCCAGCAGTTCCCCCGGCTCTGGGGCCAACGTCCTGACTTTC	CASSSPGSGANVLTF
.	once	TRBV5-6	TRBJ2-5	TGTGCCAGCAGCTTTTCCATGCAAGAGACCCAGTACTTC	CASSFSMQETQYF
.	once	TRBV24-1	TRBJ1-5	TGTGCCACCAGTGACCGGACGCAGGGGTTCAATCAGCCCCAGCATTTT	CATSDRTQGFNQPQHF
.	.	TRBV3-1/TRBV3-2	TRBJ2-7	TGTGCCAGCAGCCAAGCGTTTAGGGGGAGCTACGAGCAGTACTTC	CASSQAFRGSYEQYF
TRBD2	.	TRBV6-5	TRBJ2-7	TGTGCCAGCAGTTACTCGCGGGGGAACGAGCAGTACTTC	CASSYSRGNEQYF
.	.	TRBV5-6	TRBJ1-2	TGTGCCAGCAGCTTGCTCTATGGCTACACCTTC	CASSLLYGYTF
.	once	TRBV5-5	TRBJ2-7	TGTGCCAGCAGCCCTAGGGTAGCGCTGCCCTACGAGCAGTACTTC	CASSPRVALPYEQYF
.	.	TRBV19	TRBJ2-6	TGTGCCAGTAGCAAAGGGGGCTCTGGGGCCAACGTCCTGACTTTC	CASSKGGSGANVLTF
.	.	TRBV18	TRBJ1-4	TGTGCCAGCTCACCACCGAAGACAGGCAGGGGTCATGAAAAACTGTTTTTT	CASSPPKTGRGHEKLFF
TRBD1	.	TRBV6-5	TRBJ1-2	TGTGCCAGCAGTCTATGGGGACAGAATGGCTACACCTTC	CASSLWGQNGYTF
TRBD1	.	TRBV12-3/TRBV12-4	TRBJ2-1	TGTGCCAGCAGTATTTCCGGGACAGGTGGGCAGTTCTTC	CASSISGTGGQFF